This TCR beta chain originates from a study of low-dose radiotherapy and immunotherapy resistance in tumors (dated by TCRdb to the early 2020s). In terms of the full investigation: In Cohort 1, 0.5 Gy per fraction was delivered every 2 weeks, and a total PTV dose of 6.5 Gy was prescribed. The trial did not randomize participants into treatment groups. Cyclophosphamide 200 mg/m2 was given intravenously every two weeks, one day before each radiation and immunotherapy administration. Aspirin 300 mg was taken orally once daily by patients for four cycles, starting on cycle 1 day 1. For Cohort 2, the dose was 1 Gy per fraction given every two weeks, adding up to 13 Gy in total across 26 weeks. Nivolumab was administered intravenously as a 240 mg flat dose every two weeks, and ipilimumab was administered intravenously at 1 mg/kg every six weeks. The translational analysis covered eight patients: three from the first dose cohort and the first five from the second dose cohort.

Ten or more counts support this clonotype. Its antigen is unknown. No base quality values were provided; no much bigger clone lies one nucleotide off. What the time point label conveys for this sample: before trial treatment. The donors came from RACIN, which was a single-arm phase I dose-escalation trial that paired nivolumab and ipilimumab with aspirin, low-dose cyclophosphamide and low-dose radiotherapy. Eligible patients had advanced, TIL-negative solid tumors. Superscript III and a set of TRAV- and TRBV-specific primers were used to synthesize first-strand cDNA, so that both TCRalpha and TCRbeta chains were covered. TCRs were amplified with Phusion for around 20 PCR cycles, with a constant-region primer paired with the adapter attached to the V primers. Isolated mRNA was amplified with the MessageAmp II aRNA Amplification Kit, using a roughly 17-hour in vitro transcription at 37°C. mRNA for TCR sequencing was isolated with the Dynabeads mRNA DIRECT Purification Kit. Indexed Illumina adapters were added in a second roughly 26-cycle Phusion PCR, and the resulting products were purified with AMPure XP beads. An Illumina MiniSeq instrument was used to deep-sequence the TCRalpha and TCRbeta libraries. In the paper's pipeline: Using custom Perl scripts, TCR sequences encoding the same protein were pooled, out-of-frame sequences were removed, and the abundance of each clonotype was computed. Any TCR sequence supported by only a single read was excluded from analysis. Among the metrics used to describe the repertoires were Shannon entropy, Gini index, clonality, richness, and the frequency of TCRs shared between repertoires. The public reads were reanalyzed by TCRdb: fastp trimming at Q25, MiXCR alignment, in-frame beta chains only. Rows are combined by CDR3 protein, so each entry shows the most common genes and DNA. TCRdb, not the original authors, processed these V and J calls. A total of 80,000 to 95,000 distinct CDR3 sequences appear in this sample, 9.4% of them only once. The ten largest clones take up more than 0.85% of the sample.

Between the V and J ends, shortened by 3 bases and 8 bases respectively, the junction contains 20 bases. From the cysteine through the phenylalanine, the CDR3 covers 15 amino acids. The sequence is cut down to CDR3 DNA, 45 bases in frame from base 1. Reading the germline V gene (reference sequence) gives CDR1 DFQATT and CDR2 SNEGSKA. The chain is made from TRBV20-1 and TRBJ2-1; no D segment can be confidently identified. Sequencing used PBMCs, obtained before treatment. This receptor was identified in a male donor with prostate cancer. The nucleotide sequence reads TGCAGTGCTAGGGCAAACGTTTTCTCGGTCGATGAGCAGTTCTTC. Translated, this gives CSARANVFSVDEQFF.